Described below is a single TCR beta chain sequence and its context. Its specificity is unknown. The data belong to a study of blood T cells in healthy people across ages. Study background: When template switching was applied, about one barcoded beta molecule was captured per two T cells.

Together with a sample-barcoded 5' primer, a J-beta primer mix was included in a second PCR lasting about 7 to 11 cycles. TCRdb redid the calling of the 5' RACE reads with MiXCR, one entry per CDR3 protein. The table has some 900,000 distinct CDR3 sequences, more than 25% seen once. Study-level findings and limits: Age brought a roughly linear fall in TCR beta diversity measured per million T cells.

Donors were healthy Caucasian individuals from Russia aged about 6 to 95. Every sample had a minimum of 6.5 million PBMCs isolated. The sequence was collected from a woman older than 75 in good health. Specimen: blood.

For the CDR3, the DNA is TGTGCCAGCAGGATCCGACAGGGGTGGGACACCGGGGAGCTGTTTTTT. Protein: CASRIRQGWDTGELFF. The rearrangement links TRBV12-3 or TRBV12-4 to TRBJ2-2, with TRBD1 identical over 8 bases. J was trimmed by 3 bases and V by 6 bases; bases with no gene match: 9. This CDR3 spans 16 amino acids.